This T cell receptor beta chain appears in the sequencing data of a study of cytomegalovirus exposure and HLA in healthy donors. The PCR used 60 Vbeta and 13 Jbeta primers. Sequencing was performed with immunoSEQ multiplex PCR; in TCRdb, only in-frame clones are kept and a portion is missing. The sample includes about 160,000 clones, around 80% of them seen just once. The CDR3 runs to 16 residues. The V gene lost 0 bases and the J gene lost 0 bases, with 12 bases spanning the gap. The germline CDR1 and CDR2 sequences are SGHAT and FQNNGV. The TCR was taken from a man aged 35-49 years in good health and CMV-seronegative. Sequencing was performed on PBMCs. V gene TRBV11-2 combines with J gene TRBJ2-7; D possibly corresponds to TRBD2 (6 bases). In DNA, the CDR3 is TGTGCCAGCAGCTTAGAGGCCAAGACTAGCTCCTACGAGCAGTACTTC. It is translated as CASSLEAKTSSYEQYF.